The entry below gives a single T cell receptor (beta chain) sequence along with its context. What it recognizes is unknown. Replicate PCRs run on sorted subsets employed 200 ng DNA, roughly 30,000 T cell genomes. Method: immunoSEQ multiplex PCR; TCRdb's copy keeps in-frame clones and lacks some. The sample shows 1 million to 1.3 million clones, around 78% of them seen only once. The data are from a study of shared clonotypes between healthy human individuals. Study-level background: Three plates each covered CD4 naive and memory; CD8 naive two, CD8 memory one. Notes on the study in general: A handful of donors showed sharing of approximately 5% of naive CD4 clonotypes.

CDR1 SGHRS and CDR2 YFSETQ come from the germline V gene. This CDR3 region has 14 residues. The V end lost 2 bases, the J end lost 4 bases, and 12 bases lay between the germline ends. Sequencing was performed on memory CD4+ T cells from PBMCs. Described subset: CD45RA-negative fraction. The chain carries TRBV5-1 and TRBJ1-1; D perhaps matches TRBD1 (6 bases). The source of this sequence is a man aged 18-30 years in good health. Some clones in this sample may be carry-over from other donors' samples. The CDR3 loop reads CASSLGGAGTEAFF. Here the CDR3 DNA reads TGCGCCAGCAGCTTAGGGGGGGCCGGCACTGAAGCTTTCTTT.